Described below is a single TCR beta chain sequence and its context. Its target is unknown. Using a J-beta primer mix together with a sample-barcoded 5' primer, a second PCR was run for roughly 7 to 11 cycles. The template-switch adaptor, which had 12 random nucleotides, put a tag on each cDNA molecule. Each CDR3 protein gets one entry after TCRdb re-called the 5' RACE reads with MiXCR. There are approximately 1.5 million distinct CDR3 sequences in the sample; roughly a third occur only once, and around 11% lies in the top ten. CDR3 length: 15 residues. The V gene end was trimmed by 5 bases and the J gene end by 5 bases; junction bases not matched to a gene: 11. The sample originates from a study of blood T cells in healthy people across ages. Study results and limitations: Because donor CMV status was unknown, expanded clonotype changes were possibly confounded. Estimates based on one million T cells were treated as lower bounds. More naive CD4+ cells and higher diversity marked long-lived donors relative to aged donors.

Sequencing used blood. The clonotype was recovered from a woman aged 30 to 39 in good health. The chain has TRBV12-3 or TRBV12-4 and TRBJ1-2, with 7 bases fitting TRBD1. The CDR3 loop reads CASSASGGRVYGYTF. The CDR3 region has the DNA TGTGCCAGCAGTGCCTCAGGGGGAAGGGTTTATGGCTACACCTTC.